This T cell receptor (beta chain) was captured in a study of blood T cell repertoires in COVID-19. In germline, CDR1 is MNHEY, CDR2 SVGEGT. The V segment lost 6 bases and the J segment 7 bases; nucleotides outside the gene matches: 5. The CDR3 totals 15 residues. The table came from immunoSEQ multiplex PCR; TCRdb's copy has only in-frame clones and leaves some out. The sample consists of 150,000 or so clones, 75% to 80% of them appearing once. The chain recombines TRBV6-2 or TRBV6-3 with TRBJ1-6; 11 nucleotides align to TRBD1. The source is a woman between 45 and 60 years old with active or convalescent COVID-19. Sequenced: peripheral blood. Here the CDR3 reads CASSRWTGGNSPLHF. CDR3 sequence (DNA): TGTGCCAGCAGCCGGTGGACAGGGGGCAATTCACCCCTCCACTTT.